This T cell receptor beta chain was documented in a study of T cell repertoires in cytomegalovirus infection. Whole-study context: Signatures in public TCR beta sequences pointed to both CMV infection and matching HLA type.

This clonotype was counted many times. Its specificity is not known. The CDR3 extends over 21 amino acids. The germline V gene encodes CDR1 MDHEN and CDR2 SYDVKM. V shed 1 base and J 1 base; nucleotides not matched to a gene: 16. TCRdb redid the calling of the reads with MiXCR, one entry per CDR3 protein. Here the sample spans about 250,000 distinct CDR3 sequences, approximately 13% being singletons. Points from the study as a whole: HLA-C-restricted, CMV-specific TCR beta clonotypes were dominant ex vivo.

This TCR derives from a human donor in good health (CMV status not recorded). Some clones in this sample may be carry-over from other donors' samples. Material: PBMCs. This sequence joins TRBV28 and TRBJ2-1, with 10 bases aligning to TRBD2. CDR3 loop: CASSLSFGGAGGPSSYNEQFF. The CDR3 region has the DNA TGTGCCAGCAGTTTATCTTTCGGGGGAGCGGGAGGGCCCTCGTCCTACAATGAGCAGTTCTTC.